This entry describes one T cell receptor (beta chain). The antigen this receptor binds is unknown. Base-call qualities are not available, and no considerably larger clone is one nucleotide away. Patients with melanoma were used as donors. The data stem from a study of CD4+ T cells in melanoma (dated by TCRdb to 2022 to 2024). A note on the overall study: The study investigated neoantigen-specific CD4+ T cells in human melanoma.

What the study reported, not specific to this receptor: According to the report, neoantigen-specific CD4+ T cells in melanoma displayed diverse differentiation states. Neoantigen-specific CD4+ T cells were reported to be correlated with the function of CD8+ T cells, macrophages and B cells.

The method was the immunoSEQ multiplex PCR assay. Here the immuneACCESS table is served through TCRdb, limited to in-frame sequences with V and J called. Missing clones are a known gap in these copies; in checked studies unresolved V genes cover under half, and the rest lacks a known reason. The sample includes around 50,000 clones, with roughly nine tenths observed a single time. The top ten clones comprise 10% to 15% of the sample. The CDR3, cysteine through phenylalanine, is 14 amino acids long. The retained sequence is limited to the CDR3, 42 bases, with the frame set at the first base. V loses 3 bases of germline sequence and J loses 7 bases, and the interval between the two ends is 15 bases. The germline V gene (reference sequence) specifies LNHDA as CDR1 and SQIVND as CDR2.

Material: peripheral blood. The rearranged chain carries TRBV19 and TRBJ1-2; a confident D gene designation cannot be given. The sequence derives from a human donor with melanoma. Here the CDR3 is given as CASSMEVIAGGYTF. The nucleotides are TGTGCCAGTAGTATGGAGGTGATCGCAGGTGGCTACACCTTC. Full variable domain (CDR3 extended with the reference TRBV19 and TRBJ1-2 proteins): DGGITQSPKYLFRKEGQNVTLSCEQNLNHDAMYWYRQDPGQGLRLIYYSQIVNDFQKGDIAEGYSVSREKKESFPLTVTSAQKNPTAFYLCASSMEVIAGGYTFGSGTRLTVV.